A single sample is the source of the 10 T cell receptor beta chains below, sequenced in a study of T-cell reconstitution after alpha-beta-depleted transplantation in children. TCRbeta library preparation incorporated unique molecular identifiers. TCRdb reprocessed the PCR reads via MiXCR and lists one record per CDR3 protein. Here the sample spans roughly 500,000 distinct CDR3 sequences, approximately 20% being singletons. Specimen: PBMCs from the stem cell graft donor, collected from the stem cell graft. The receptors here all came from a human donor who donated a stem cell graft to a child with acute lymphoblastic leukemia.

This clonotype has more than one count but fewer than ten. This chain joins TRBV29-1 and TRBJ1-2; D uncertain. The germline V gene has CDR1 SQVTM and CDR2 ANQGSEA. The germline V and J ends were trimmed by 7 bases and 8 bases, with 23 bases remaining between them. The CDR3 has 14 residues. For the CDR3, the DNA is TGCAGCGCTATGACAAATCTATTAGCGGAGGGCTACACCTTC. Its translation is CSAMTNLLAEGYTF.

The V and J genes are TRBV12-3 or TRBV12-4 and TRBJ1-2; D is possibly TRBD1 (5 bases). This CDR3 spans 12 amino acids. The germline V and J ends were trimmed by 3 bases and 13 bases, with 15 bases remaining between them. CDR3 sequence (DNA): TGTGCCAGCAGTTTTGTGGGGCCCCCGGGCACCTTC. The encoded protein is CASSFVGPPGTF.

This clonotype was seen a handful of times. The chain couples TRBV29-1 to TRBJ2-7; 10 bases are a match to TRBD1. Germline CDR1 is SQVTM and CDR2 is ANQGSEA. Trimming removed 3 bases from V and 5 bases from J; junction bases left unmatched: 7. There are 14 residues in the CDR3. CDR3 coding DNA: TGCAGCGTTGAGGGTGGGACAGGGGACAACGAGCAGTACTTC. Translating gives CSVEGGTGDNEQYF.

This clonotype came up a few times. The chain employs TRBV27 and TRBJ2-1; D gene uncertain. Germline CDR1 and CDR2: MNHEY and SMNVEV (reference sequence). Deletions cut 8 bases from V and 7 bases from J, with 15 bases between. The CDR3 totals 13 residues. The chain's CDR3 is CASGPQLLNEQFF. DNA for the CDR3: TGTGCCAGCGGCCCACAGCTTTTGAATGAGCAGTTCTTC.

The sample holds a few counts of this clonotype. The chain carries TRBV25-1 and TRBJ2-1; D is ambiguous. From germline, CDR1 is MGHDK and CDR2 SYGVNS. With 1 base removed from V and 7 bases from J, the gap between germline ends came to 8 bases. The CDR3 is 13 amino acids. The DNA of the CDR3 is TGTGCCAGCAGTGAATTCAACTTAAATGAGCAGTTCTTC. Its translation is CASSEFNLNEQFF.

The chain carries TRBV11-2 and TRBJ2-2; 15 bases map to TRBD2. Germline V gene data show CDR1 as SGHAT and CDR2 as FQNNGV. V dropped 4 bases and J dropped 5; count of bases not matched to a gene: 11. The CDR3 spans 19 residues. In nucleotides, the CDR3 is TGTGCCAGCAGCTATTACGCGGGACTAGCGGGAGGCAGTACCGGGGAGCTGTTTTTT. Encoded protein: CASSYYAGLAGGSTGELFF.

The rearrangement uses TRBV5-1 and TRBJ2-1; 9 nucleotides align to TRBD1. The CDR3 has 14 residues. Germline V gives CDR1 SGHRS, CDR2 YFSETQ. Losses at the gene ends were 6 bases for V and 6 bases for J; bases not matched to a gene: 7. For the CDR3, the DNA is TGCGCCAGCACCCAACAGGGGGCCGCCAATGAGCAGTTCTTC. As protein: CASTQQGAANEQFF.

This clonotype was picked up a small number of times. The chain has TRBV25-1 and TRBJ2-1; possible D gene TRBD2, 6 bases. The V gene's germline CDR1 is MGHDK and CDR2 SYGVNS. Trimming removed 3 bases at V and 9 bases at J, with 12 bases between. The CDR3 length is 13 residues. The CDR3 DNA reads TGTGCCAGCAGTGACATCGGGAGAGGTGAGCAGTTCTTC. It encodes CASSDIGRGEQFF.

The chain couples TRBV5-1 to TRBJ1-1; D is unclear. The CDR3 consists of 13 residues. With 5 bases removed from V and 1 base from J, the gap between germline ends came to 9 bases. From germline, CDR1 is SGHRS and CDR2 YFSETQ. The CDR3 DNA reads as TGCGCCAGCAGGCCCCCGGGGAACACTGAAGCTTTCTTT. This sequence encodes CASRPPGNTEAFF.

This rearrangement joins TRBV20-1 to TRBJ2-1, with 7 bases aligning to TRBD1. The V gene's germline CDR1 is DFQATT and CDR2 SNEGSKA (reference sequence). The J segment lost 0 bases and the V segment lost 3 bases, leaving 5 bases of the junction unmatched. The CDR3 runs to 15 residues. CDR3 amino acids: CSARDRTVSYNEQFF. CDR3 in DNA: TGCAGTGCTAGGGACAGGACCGTCTCCTACAATGAGCAGTTCTTC.